These 9 T cell receptor beta chains were all obtained from the same sample, sequenced in a study of blood T cells in healthy people across ages. A sample-barcoded 5' primer and a J-beta primer mix were used in a second PCR of roughly 7 to 11 cycles. Using its own MiXCR run on the 5' RACE reads, TCRdb lists one record per CDR3 protein. In the table there are 800,000 to 950,000 distinct CDR3 sequences, about 34% of which are singletons. Material: blood. These TCRs come from a man aged 18 to 30 in good health.

A word on this clonotype: The likely explanation is a read error, given a far larger clone one base away. This sequence joins TRBV5-1 and TRBJ2-3; no definite D call. Germline V gene sequence: CDR1 SGHRS, CDR2 YFSETQ. This CDR3 region has 13 residues. CDR3 bases: TGCGTCAGCAGCTTGGCGGTCACAGATACGCAGTATTTT. This codes for CVSSLAVTDTQYF. Based on the CDR3 plus reference TRBV5-1 and TRBJ2-3, the full variable domain is KAGVTQTPRYLIKTRGQQVTLSCSPISGHRSVSWYQQTPGQGLQFLFEYFSETQRNKGNFPGRFSGRQFSNSRSEMNVSTLELGDSALYLCVSSLAVTDTQYFGPGTRLTVL.

The rearrangement links TRBV7-2 to TRBJ1-5; D is undetermined. Germline CDR1 reads SGHTA; CDR2 reads FQGNSA. Trimming took 5 bases from V and 6 from J, leaving 11 bases between them. CDR3 length: 13 residues. CDR3 protein: CASSLVPRQPQHF. The CDR3 region has the DNA TGTGCCAGCAGCCTGGTCCCTCGTCAGCCCCAGCATTTT.

The chain combines TRBV4-1 with TRBJ2-1; no clear D. The CDR3 runs 14 residues. CDR1 and CDR2 from the germline V gene are MGHRA and YSYEKL. Trimming took off 3 bases at V and 9 bases at J, with 15 bases between the two ends. CDR3 sequence (DNA): TGCGCCAGCAGCCACCACCAAAAAGTCAGTGAGCAGTTCTTC. It is translated as CASSHHQKVSEQFF.

In regard to this clonotype: This could be a read error, since a much larger clone is one nucleotide away. The chain carries TRBV10-3 and TRBJ2-5; the D gene is possibly TRBD2 (6 bases). The CDR3 contains 11 residues. Germline CDR1 is ENHRY and CDR2 is SYGVKD. The V and J ends lost 10 bases and 11 bases respectively, with 17 bases between them. In nucleotides, the CDR3 is TGTGCCACCCAGGAGAATCGGGAGCAGTACTTC. This encodes CATQENREQYF.

The chain joins TRBV7-9 to TRBJ1-1; no firm D call. Germline V gene lookup returns CDR1 SEHNR and CDR2 FQNEAQ (reference sequence). Between the trimmed V and J ends, which lost 1 base and 8 bases, there was a span of 8 bases. The CDR3 has 12 amino acids. CDR3 protein: CASSLVVAEAFF. In nucleotides, the CDR3 is TGTGCCAGCAGCTTAGTGGTGGCCGAAGCTTTCTTT.

V gene TRBV20-1 combines with J gene TRBJ1-3; TRBD1 aligns across 8 bases. Losses at the gene ends were 0 bases for V and 3 bases for J; bases not matched to a gene: 7. CDR1 is DFQATT and CDR2 is SNEGSKA in the germline V gene (reference sequence). This CDR3 spans 16 amino acids. In DNA form, the CDR3 reads TGCAGTGCTAGAGATATTGACAGGGGACGTGGAAACACCATATATTTT. It translates to CSARDIDRGRGNTIYF.

V gene TRBV12-3 or TRBV12-4 combines with J gene TRBJ1-2; D is perhaps TRBD1 (5 bases). Trimming removed 3 bases from V and 2 bases from J, with 13 bases in between. This CDR3 region has 15 residues. The CDR3 spells CASSFARRANYGYTF. The DNA for the CDR3 is TGTGCCAGCAGTTTCGCGCGCAGGGCGAACTATGGCTACACCTTC.

The gene calls are TRBV20-1 and TRBJ2-1, with 13 bases identical to TRBD2. The J call may not be correct, given that the DNA end is closer to TRBJ2-7. CDR3 length equals 15 residues. Per germline, CDR1 DFQATT and CDR2 SNEGSKA (reference sequence). As DNA, the CDR3 is TGCAGTGCTAGACTTACTAGCGGGGGGGTCAATGAGCAGTACTTC. This encodes CSARLTSGGVNEQYF.

This clonotype was seen a few times. The chain joins TRBV20-1 to TRBJ2-3; possible D gene TRBD2, 6 bases. V lost 5 bases, J lost 4 bases, and 16 bases lay in between. The V gene's germline CDR1 is DFQATT and CDR2 SNEGSKA (reference sequence). The CDR3 is 14 amino acids. CDR3 in amino acids: CSAPPGGASDTQYF. The CDR3 DNA sequence: TGCAGTGCTCCCCCCGGGGGAGCATCAGATACGCAGTATTTT.